This T cell receptor (beta chain) was recovered during a study of spatial heterogeneity in lung cancer. This clonotype is medium-sized. Its matching antigen is unknown. Every TCR cDNA molecule carried a tag that served as a unique molecular identifier. Via MiXCR, TCRdb re-called the 5' RACE reads, giving one row per CDR3 protein. This table holds 3,000 to 4,500 distinct CDR3 sequences, under 14% found once. Study results and caveats: The number of expanded tumor alpha and beta chains correlated with mutation number.

The CDR3 is 14 amino acids. The ends lost 7 bases at V and 9 bases at J; junction bases unmatched: 7. As to time point: sample taken at primary tumor resection. The roughly 68 donors had untreated early-stage non-small cell lung cancer. V usage is TRBV12-3 or TRBV12-4 and J usage is TRBJ2-1; TRBD2 matches 12 bases. The sequenced sample was lung tumor tissue, obtained at surgery. The clonotype originates from a male donor with early-stage non-small cell lung cancer. The chain's CDR3 is CASNLAGGPGEQFF. The CDR3 nucleotides read TGTGCCAGCAACCTAGCGGGGGGGCCCGGTGAGCAGTTCTTC.